This passage covers 15 T cell receptor beta chains from one sample sequenced in a study of T cells after yellow fever vaccination. TCRdb redid the calling of the 5' RACE reads with MiXCR, one entry per CDR3 protein. The table records 500,000 to 650,000 distinct CDR3 sequences, around a sixth of them present only once. Sequenced here: PBMCs, sampled about 5 days after the first yellow fever vaccination. These receptors all stem from a young man who received the YFV17D yellow fever vaccine.

This chain connects TRBV6-1 to TRBJ2-3, with TRBD2 matching 11 bases. The CDR3 extends over 16 amino acids. V dropped 6 bases and J dropped 4; count of bases not matched to a gene: 9. Germline CDR1 reads MNHNS; CDR2 reads SASEGT. DNA for the CDR3: TGTGCCAGCAGGCGGGTAGCGGGGGGGCTAGCAGATACGCAGTATTTT. Translating it yields CASRRVAGGLADTQYF.

This chain uses TRBV24-1 with TRBJ2-2; tentative D call: TRBD2 (6 bases). Trimming cost V 4 bases and J 5 bases, with 19 bases left between them. The CDR3 contains 17 residues. Per germline, CDR1 KGHDR and CDR2 SFDVKD. CDR3 bases: TGTGCCACCAGTGACAGCCGGGACTTTCGGCGGACCGGGGAGCTGTTTTTT. It is translated as CATSDSRDFRRTGELFF.

This clonotype occurred a few times. The V gene is TRBV4-3, the J gene TRBJ1-6; no clear D. Deletions cut 1 base from V and 14 bases from J, with 12 bases between. This CDR3 contains 13 residues. CDR1 and CDR2 (germline): LGHNA, YSLEER. CDR3 sequence (DNA): TGCGCCAGCAGCCAAGTGGGGATAAGGGCCCTCCACTTT. This codes for CASSQVGIRALHF.

V is TRBV7-9 and J is TRBJ1-6; no definite D call. The ends were cut back, 3 bases at V and 1 base at J, with 10 bases in the middle. Germline assignment: CDR1 SEHNR and CDR2 FQNEAQ (reference sequence). This CDR3 has 16 amino acids. The CDR3 loop is CASSLSAMSYNSPLHF. CDR3 DNA: TGTGCCAGCAGCTTGTCGGCTATGTCCTATAATTCACCCCTCCACTTT.

This chain links TRBV28 with TRBJ2-1; D unresolved. V lost 6 bases, J lost 8 bases, and 14 bases lay in between. Germline CDR1 MDHEN, CDR2 SYDVKM. This CDR3 spans 13 amino acids. The CDR3 DNA sequence: TGTGCCAGCAGCCCGCCCTCACACGATGAGCAGTTCTTC. Its protein is CASSPPSHDEQFF.

The table lists this clonotype with a count of one. The rearrangement uses TRBV6-5 and TRBJ1-5, with 7 bases that match TRBD1. With 3 bases clipped from V and 0 bases from J, the junction kept 5 bases outside the gene matches. CDR3 length equals 16 residues. Looked up from germline, CDR1 is MNHEY and CDR2 is SVGAGI. CDR3 bases: TGTGCCAGCAGTTATGGGACAGCTTTTAGCAATCAGCCCCAGCATTTT. This codes for CASSYGTAFSNQPQHF.

The CDR3 spells CASSQAILQETQYF. CDR3 coding DNA: TGTGCCAGCAGTCAGGCCATCCTCCAAGAGACCCAGTACTTC. The genes are TRBV6-1 and TRBJ2-5; D gene unclear. The germline CDR1 and CDR2 sequences are MNHNS and SASEGT. The CDR3 loop spans 14 amino acids. Trimming removed 5 bases at V and 1 base at J, with 11 bases between.

There are a few counts of this clonotype. V is TRBV15 and J is TRBJ1-1; possibly TRBD1 for D (5 bases). Per the germline V gene, CDR1 is LNHNV and CDR2 is YYDKDF (reference sequence). This CDR3 contains 15 residues. Trimming took 0 bases from V and 0 from J, leaving 8 bases between them. The CDR3 DNA reads TGTGCCACCAGCAGAGATCGGGGGATGAACACTGAAGCTTTCTTT. This codes for CATSRDRGMNTEAFF.

The rearrangement joins TRBV20-1 to TRBJ2-2; no definite D call. In germline, CDR1 is DFQATT, CDR2 SNEGSKA (reference sequence). Trimming cost V 0 bases and J 6 bases, with 8 bases left between them. This CDR3 region has 13 residues. CDR3 nucleotides: TGCAGTGCTAGAGATCCCAGCGCCGGGGAGCTGTTTTTT. Protein product: CSARDPSAGELFF.

CDR3 DNA sequence: TGTGCCAGCAGCCTGTATTCCGGGAGCGGGACAGGGGGCACAGATACGCAGTATTTT. It codes for CASSLYSGSGTGGTDTQYF. The chain uses TRBV7-3 and TRBJ2-3; TRBD1 matches at 10 bases. The CDR3 is made up of 19 amino acids. Losses at the gene ends were 5 bases for V and 1 base for J; bases not matched to a gene: 15. Germline V gene sequence: CDR1 SGHTA, CDR2 FQGTGA.

This clonotype was recorded a few times. The chain links TRBV4-3 to TRBJ1-1; TRBD1 aligns across 9 bases. Germline assignment: CDR1 LGHNA and CDR2 YSLEER. The CDR3 is 15 residues long. Trimming cost V 2 bases and J 11 bases; bases outside gene matches: 12. The CDR3 protein is CASSQIAGTGWAAFF. The CDR3 bases are TGCGCCAGCAGCCAAATTGCCGGGACAGGGTGGGCGGCTTTCTTT.

There are a few counts of this clonotype. The chain couples TRBV30 to TRBJ1-4, with D unresolved. The V end lost 0 bases, the J end lost 0 bases, and 8 bases lay between the germline ends. There are 15 residues in the CDR3. Germline CDR1 GTSNPN, CDR2 SVGIG (reference sequence). The CDR3 here is CAWSVGRATNEKLFF. CDR3 DNA: TGTGCCTGGAGTGTCGGGAGGGCAACTAATGAAAAACTGTTTTTT.

The J gene is TRBJ2-7, the V gene TRBV20-1, with TRBD1 identical over 8 bases. The V segment lost 6 bases and the J segment 6 bases; nucleotides outside the gene matches: 13. This CDR3 has 14 amino acids. The germline CDR1 and CDR2 sequences are DFQATT and SNEGSKA (reference sequence). CDR3: CSASKDREFFEQYF. CDR3 DNA sequence: TGCAGTGCCTCAAAGGACAGGGAGTTTTTCGAGCAGTACTTC.

This clonotype has a handful of counts. The chain carries TRBV5-1 and TRBJ1-1, with 7 nucleotides matching TRBD1. The germline V gene encodes CDR1 SGHRS and CDR2 YFSETQ. The CDR3 covers 14 residues. V shed 4 bases and J 4 bases; nucleotides not matched to a gene: 7. CDR3 nucleotide sequence: TGCGCCAGCAGCACGGACAGGTCATTCACTGAAGCTTTCTTT. Translated, it gives CASSTDRSFTEAFF.

In this sample, this clonotype turned up a few times. This sequence joins TRBV6-5 and TRBJ2-7; 8 nucleotides agree with TRBD1. Germline CDR1 is MNHEY and CDR2 is SVGAGI. The trim removed 2 bases at V and 4 bases at J, leaving 7 bases unmatched. CDR3 length equals 15 residues. DNA for the CDR3: TGTGCCAGCAGTTACGTTCAGGGGGCAAGTTACGAGCAGTACTTC. It yields the protein CASSYVQGASYEQYF.